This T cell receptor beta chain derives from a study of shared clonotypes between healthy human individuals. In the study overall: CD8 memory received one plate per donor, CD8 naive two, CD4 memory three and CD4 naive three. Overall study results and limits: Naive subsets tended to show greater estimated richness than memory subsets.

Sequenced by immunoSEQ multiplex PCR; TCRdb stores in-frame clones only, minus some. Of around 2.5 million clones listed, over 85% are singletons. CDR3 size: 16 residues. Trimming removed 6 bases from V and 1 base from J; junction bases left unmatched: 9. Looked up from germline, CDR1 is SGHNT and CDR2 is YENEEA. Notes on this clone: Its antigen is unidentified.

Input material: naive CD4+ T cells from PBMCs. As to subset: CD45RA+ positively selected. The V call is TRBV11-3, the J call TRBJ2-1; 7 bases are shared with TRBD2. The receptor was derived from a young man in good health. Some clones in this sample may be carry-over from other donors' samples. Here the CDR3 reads CASRCRGRASYNEQFF. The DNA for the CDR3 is TGTGCCAGCAGGTGTCGGGGGAGGGCGTCCTACAATGAGCAGTTCTTC.